Included here is one TCR beta chain sequence, with context. Its target is unknown. Germline values: CDR1 KGHSH, CDR2 LQKENI. The CDR3 is 16 residues long. The V gene lost 0 bases and the J gene lost 0 bases, with 10 bases spanning the gap. The sample originates from a study of cytomegalovirus exposure and HLA in healthy donors. Overall study findings and caveats: A previous analysis found most TCR beta V segments productive roughly 90% or roughly 30% of the time. Highly shared sequence variants in one cluster were likely a sequencing artifact. TCR sequences were mostly rare, though some public TCRs occurred in many donors.

This PCR relied on a set of 60 Vbeta primers and 13 Jbeta primers. Measured with immunoSEQ multiplex PCR; TCRdb has only the in-frame clones, and not every one. The table has approximately 160,000 clones, approximately 84% seen once. This TCR derives from a woman aged 50 to 65 in good health and CMV-seropositive. The V call is TRBV18, the J call TRBJ2-3, with D unclear. Specimen: PBMCs. CDR3 sequence (DNA): TGTGCCAGCTCACCACCGAACCTGGCTAGCACAGATACGCAGTATTTT. It translates to CASSPPNLASTDTQYF.